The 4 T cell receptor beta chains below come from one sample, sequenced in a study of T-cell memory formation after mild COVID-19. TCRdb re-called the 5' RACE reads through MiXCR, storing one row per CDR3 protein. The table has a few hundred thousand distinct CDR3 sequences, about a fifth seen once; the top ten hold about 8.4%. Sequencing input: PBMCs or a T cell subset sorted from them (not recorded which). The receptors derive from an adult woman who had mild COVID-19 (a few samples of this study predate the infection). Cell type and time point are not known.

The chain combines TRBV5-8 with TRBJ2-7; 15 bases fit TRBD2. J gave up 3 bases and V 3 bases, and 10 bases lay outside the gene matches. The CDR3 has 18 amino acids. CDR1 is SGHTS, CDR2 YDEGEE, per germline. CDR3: CASSWGWGTSGRFYEQYF. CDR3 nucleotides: TGTGCCAGCAGCTGGGGGTGGGGGACTAGCGGGAGGTTCTACGAGCAGTACTTC.

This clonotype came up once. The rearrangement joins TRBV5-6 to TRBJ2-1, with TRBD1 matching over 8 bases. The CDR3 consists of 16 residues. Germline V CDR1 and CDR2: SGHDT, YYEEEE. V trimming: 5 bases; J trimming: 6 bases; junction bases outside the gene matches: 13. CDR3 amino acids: CASRSPGQGAGNEQFF. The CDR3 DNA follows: TGTGCCAGCAGGTCGCCAGGACAGGGAGCAGGCAATGAGCAGTTCTTC.

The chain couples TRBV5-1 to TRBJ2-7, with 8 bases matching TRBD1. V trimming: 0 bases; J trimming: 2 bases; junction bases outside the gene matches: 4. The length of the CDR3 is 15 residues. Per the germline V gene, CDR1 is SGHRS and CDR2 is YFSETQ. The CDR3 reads CASSLGDRLTYEQYF. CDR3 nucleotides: TGCGCCAGCAGCTTGGGGGACAGGTTAACCTACGAGCAGTACTTC.

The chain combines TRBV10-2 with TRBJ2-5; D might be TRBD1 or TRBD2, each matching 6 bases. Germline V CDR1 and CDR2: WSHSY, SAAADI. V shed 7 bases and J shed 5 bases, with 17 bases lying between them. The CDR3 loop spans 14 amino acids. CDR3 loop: CASKITGAGETQYF. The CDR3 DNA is TGCGCCAGCAAGATCACGGGGGCGGGTGAGACCCAGTACTTC.